This T cell receptor (beta chain) was identified during a study of T cells in women clearing cervical HPV infection. With 4 bases clipped from V and 5 bases from J, the junction kept 22 bases outside the gene matches. The CDR3 is 19 residues long. Per germline, CDR1 SGHRS and CDR2 YFSETQ. TCR beta CDR3 amplified by multiplex PCR from roughly 1,300 ng genomic DNA. Profiling relied on immunoSEQ multiplex PCR, and the TCRdb table lists in-frame clones only, not all of them. The table counts about 24,000 clones; less than 6% lies in the top ten. The study's findings and limits: Cases and controls were distinguished at AUC approximately 0.8 by richness and V genes. Associations may precede or follow infection; HPV-specific or memory T cells were not isolated.

Notes on this clone: Its specificity is not known. The observed sequence ends 3 residues before the CDR3 terminus, with the missing tail filled in from the germline J gene.

The origin of this receptor is a woman aged 18-70 years with a cervical HPV16 infection that either progressed to CIN3+ or cleared (not recorded which). The chain employs TRBV5-1 and TRBJ2-5, with 8 positions matching TRBD1. Sequenced input: blood buffy coat. The CDR3 is CASSRIGQGSVGGTETQYF. The sequenced CDR3 bases are TGCGCCAGCAGCCGCATCGGACAGGGTAGTGTCGGGGGTACGGAGACC.